The table lists the clone carrying this T cell receptor beta chain with a few counts. Antigen unknown. This entry is derived from a study of Ad26.COV2.S vaccination and SARS-CoV-2 variants. Study-level information: Dosing was one shot or two shots 56 days apart.

Only in-frame clones appear in the TCRdb table, and some are missing; sequencing was by immunoSEQ multiplex PCR. The sample records around 400,000 clones, about 80% being singletons. Treatment reported: around 19 received Ad26.COV2.S at low or high dose, single or two shots; about 5 received placebo; per-sample allocation not given. Following the first vaccine or placebo injection, samples were taken on day 63. In Boston, an adult donor aged 18-55 years took part. Overall study results and limits: Placebo recipients trailed vaccine recipients in spike-specific TCR breadth. The analyses of TCR breadth and depth may have understated the size of total T cell responses.

The V and J ends lost 6 bases and 1 base, in that order; junction bases with no gene match: 4. This CDR3 spans 15 amino acids. CDR1 and CDR2 (germline): LGHNA, YNFKEQ. This chain links TRBV4-2 with TRBJ2-3, with TRBD2 identical over 10 bases. Sequencing used peripheral blood, obtained in a trial of Ad26.COV2.S vaccine versus placebo. The TCR comes from a person between 18 and 59 years old who received the Ad26.COV2.S COVID-19 vaccine or a placebo. CDR3 DNA: TGTGCCAGCAGGCCCGGGACTAGCGGCACAGATACGCAGTATTTT. Translating it yields CASRPGTSGTDTQYF.